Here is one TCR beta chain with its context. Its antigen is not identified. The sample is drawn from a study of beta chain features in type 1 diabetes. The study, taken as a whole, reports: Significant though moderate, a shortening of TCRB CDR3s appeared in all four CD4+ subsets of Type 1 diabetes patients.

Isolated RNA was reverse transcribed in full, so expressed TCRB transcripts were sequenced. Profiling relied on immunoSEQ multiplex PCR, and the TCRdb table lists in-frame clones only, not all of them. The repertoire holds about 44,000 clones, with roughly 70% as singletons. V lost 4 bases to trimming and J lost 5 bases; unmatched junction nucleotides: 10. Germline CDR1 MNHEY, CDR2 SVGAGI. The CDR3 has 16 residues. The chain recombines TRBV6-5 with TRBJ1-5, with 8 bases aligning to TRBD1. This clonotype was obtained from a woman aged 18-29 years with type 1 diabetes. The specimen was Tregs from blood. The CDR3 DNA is TGTGCCAGCAGTTTACACAGGGGGTCTATAGATCAGCCCCAGCATTTT. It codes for CASSLHRGSIDQPQHF.